The rows below give T cell receptor beta chains drawn from one sample of a study of blood T cells in healthy people across ages. In TCRdb, the 5' RACE reads were re-called with MiXCR into one record per CDR3 protein. The table includes approximately 730,000 distinct CDR3 sequences, roughly 53% detected once. Material for sequencing was blood. The receptors come from a man older than 75 in good health. CDR3s include the opening cysteine and the closing phenylalanine or tryptophan. D genes are given only for firm matches. For some rows the clone size is stated as once, few or many, or as a class when expanded; others skip it.

v_call,d_call,j_call,clone_size,cdr3_nt,cdr3_aa
TRBV11-2,TRBD2,TRBJ2-5,-,TGTGCCAGCAGCTCCACAGCGGGAGGAAGAGAGACCCAGTACTTC,CASSSTAGGRETQYF
TRBV27,-,TRBJ2-5,-,TGTGCCAGCAGTTTAACGACTAGGGGCGGGGAGACCCAGTACTTC,CASSLTTRGGETQYF
TRBV27,-,TRBJ2-3,-,TGTGCCAGCATGCTGGGTTGGATGGACCCAGATACGCAGTATTTT,CASMLGWMDPDTQYF
TRBV29-1,-,TRBJ2-7,-,TGCAGCGTCGTCGGGTGGGGTTCCGAGCAGTACTTC,CSVVGWGSEQYF
TRBV5-5,-,TRBJ2-7,few,TGTGCCAGCAGCGGGGGGACAGCCCCCGTGCAGCAGTACTTC,CASSGGTAPVQQYF
TRBV6-1,-,TRBJ1-1,-,TGTGCCTTGCGCGCGGCTGTGAACTCTGAAGCTTTCTTT,CALRAAVNSEAFF
TRBV10-3,TRBD2,TRBJ2-5,-,TGTGCCATCAGCCTGATACTAGCGGGAGGTGGTGAGCAGTACTTC,CAISLILAGGGEQYF
TRBV28,-,TRBJ2-3,-,TGTGCCAGCAGTTTAATGGCCTTTAGCACAGATACGCAGTATTTT,CASSLMAFSTDTQYF
TRBV6-2/TRBV6-3,-,TRBJ1-3,-,TGTGCCAGCAGTTACGGGACGCTAATGGGCAACACCATATATTTT,CASSYGTLMGNTIYF
TRBV12-3/TRBV12-4,-,TRBJ1-6,-,TGTGCCAGCAGTTTAGTCGGGGATATTTCACCCCTCCACTTT,CASSLVGDISPLHF
TRBV20-1,TRBD2,TRBJ2-3,-,TGCAGTGCTAGAGCAGCGGGAGGGCTCGATACGCAGTATTTT,CSARAAGGLDTQYF
TRBV25-1,TRBD2,TRBJ2-5,-,TGTGCCAGCAGTGATAGCGGGAGGGCCCTAAATGAGCGGTACTTC,CASSDSGRALNERYF
TRBV10-3,TRBD2,TRBJ2-1,few,TGTGCCATCAGTCAGACTAGCGGATACAATGAGCAGTTCTTC,CAISQTSGYNEQFF
TRBV20-1,TRBD2,TRBJ2-1,few,TGCAGTGGCCTACTAGCGGGAGGACGTAGCTCCTACAATGAGCAGTTCTTC,CSGLLAGGRSSYNEQFF
TRBV30,-,TRBJ1-2,-,TGTGCCTGGAGCGACAACTATGGCTACACCTTC,CAWSDNYGYTF
TRBV7-9,TRBD1,TRBJ2-1,-,TGTGCCAGCAGCCCCAGGGGGACACAATACAATGAGCAGTTCTTC,CASSPRGTQYNEQFF
TRBV6-5,TRBD2,TRBJ2-3,-,TGTGCCAGCAGGCGGGGGACTAGCAGCACAGATACGCAGTATTTT,CASRRGTSSTDTQYF
TRBV29-1,TRBD2,TRBJ2-1,once,TGCAGCGTTGCGGCTAGCGGGAGGGCCTATGGGCAGTTCTTC,CSVAASGRAYGQFF
TRBV5-1,TRBD1,TRBJ1-4,-,TGCGCCAGCAGCCCGGACAGGGGAGGCGAACTGTTTTTT,CASSPDRGGELFF
TRBV2,-,TRBJ1-4,-,TGTGCCAGCAGGACAGGTCAGGGGAGTGAAAAACTGTTTTTT,CASRTGQGSEKLFF
TRBV6-1,-,TRBJ1-1,once,TGTGCCAGCAGATGGGATTTTGAAGCGGCTGAAGCTTTCTTT,CASRWDFEAAEAFF
TRBV7-8,TRBD1,TRBJ2-7,-,TGTGCCAGCAGCCAGACCGGACAGGGGAGCTCCTACGAGCAGTACTTC,CASSQTGQGSSYEQYF
TRBV3-1,TRBD2,TRBJ2-1,-,TGTGCCAGCAGCCAACGGGAGGGCCGTAATGAGCAGTTCTTC,CASSQREGRNEQFF
TRBV14,TRBD2,TRBJ2-3,-,TGTGCCAGCAGTGCCGGGACTAGGGGCAGATACGCGTATTTT,CASSAGTRGRYAYF
TRBV27,TRBD1,TRBJ2-7,-,TGTGCCAGCAGTTTATCCCGGGACAGGGCCGTTCAGCAGTACTTC,CASSLSRDRAVQQYF
TRBV6-5,-,TRBJ2-5,-,TGTGCCAGCAGTCTTGGCAGGGGGGCCGCAGAGACCCAGTACTTC,CASSLGRGAAETQYF
TRBV3-1,-,TRBJ2-1,-,TGTGCCAGCAGCCAAGCCAGGCGTGAGCAGTTCTTC,CASSQARREQFF
TRBV7-2,-,TRBJ1-2,-,TGTGCCAGCAGCTTAGAAGCTGATCTTTCTCGCTACACCTTC,CASSLEADLSRYTF
TRBV18,-,TRBJ1-1,-,TGTGCCAGCTCATCGAAACAGAACCCTGAAGCTTTCTTT,CASSSKQNPEAFF
TRBV6-6,TRBD1,TRBJ2-3,-,TGTGCCGGCAGTCTTCAACAGGGGATCGTAGATACGCAGTATTTT,CAGSLQQGIVDTQYF
TRBV7-2,TRBD2,TRBJ2-3,-,TGTGCCAGCAGCCTTAGCGGGAAGGCAGATACGCAGTATTTT,CASSLSGKADTQYF
TRBV25-1,-,TRBJ2-5,few,TGTGCCAGCAGTGGCACAACTGGGGAGACCCAGTACTTC,CASSGTTGETQYF
TRBV29-1,-,TRBJ2-3,-,TGCAGCGTTTGGAGGACAGATACGCAGTATTTT,CSVWRTDTQYF
TRBV7-2,-,TRBJ2-5,-,TGTGCCATACAGACAGGCGGGGAGACCCAGTACTTC,CAIQTGGETQYF
TRBV7-6,TRBD2,TRBJ2-7,-,TGTGCCAGCAGCCCTACCACCCTAGCGGGAAGGTACGAGCAGTACTTC,CASSPTTLAGRYEQYF
TRBV28,-,TRBJ2-4,-,TGTGCCAGCAGTTTTCGTTGGCCCCAAGGGCAGTACTTC,CASSFRWPQGQYF
TRBV24-1,TRBD2,TRBJ2-7,-,TGTGCCACCAGTGATGCTAGCGGTCCTTCCTACGAGCAGTACTTC,CATSDASGPSYEQYF
TRBV10-3,-,TRBJ2-7,-,TGTGCCATCAGTGAAGACACCGAGCAGTACTTC,CAISEDTEQYF
TRBV6-5,TRBD1,TRBJ2-3,-,TGTGCCAGCAGTGCCAACAGGGGGCTCACAGATACGCAGTATTTT,CASSANRGLTDTQYF
TRBV6-6,TRBD1,TRBJ2-7,-,TGTGCCAGCAGTTGGGGCCTAGGGACAGGGGCCTACGAGCAGTACTTC,CASSWGLGTGAYEQYF
TRBV25-1,-,TRBJ1-4,-,TGTGCCAGCAGTGAATTCCGGAGCATTCATGAGAATGAAAAACTGTTTTTT,CASSEFRSIHENEKLFF
TRBV20-1,TRBD1,TRBJ2-3,-,TGCAGCGCCGGGACAGAGCCAGATACGCAGTATTTT,CSAGTEPDTQYF
TRBV6-2/TRBV6-3,TRBD2,TRBJ2-7,-,TGTGCCAGCAGTTACCGTGGGGGACTAGCGGGAGTTTCCTACGAGCAGTACTTC,CASSYRGGLAGVSYEQYF
TRBV2,-,TRBJ2-2,-,TGTGCCAGCCGCGGACACCTCACCGGGGAGCTGTTTTTT,CASRGHLTGELFF